A selection of T cell receptor beta chains follows, all from one sample in a study of T-cell reconstitution after alpha-beta-depleted transplantation in children. TCRdb itself ran the PCR reads through MiXCR, one entry per CDR3 protein. The sample records under 350,000 distinct CDR3 sequences, 9.9% being singletons. Sequencing was performed on PBMCs from the stem cell graft donor, taken from the stem cell graft. These TCRs come from a human donor who donated a stem cell graft to a child with SCID. CDR3s include the opening cysteine and the closing phenylalanine or tryptophan. The D gene is left open where the match is weak. Some rows have no size entry. The others give once, few or many, or a class for an expanded clone.

>TRBJ1-5|-|TRBV5-1|-
TGCGCCAGCAGCCCAGGGTTTTTAGGGCAGCCCCAGCATTTT
CASSPGFLGQPQHF
>TRBJ2-1|-|TRBV7-3|-
TGTGCCAGCAGCTTAACTGTCCAGGGTAGAGAGCAGTTCTTC
CASSLTVQGREQFF
>TRBJ2-7|TRBD2|TRBV12-3/TRBV12-4|-
TGTGCCAGCAGTTTGGCCGGGCTAGCGGGGATCGAGCAGTACTTC
CASSLAGLAGIEQYF
>TRBJ2-2|-|TRBV20-1|-
TGCAGTGCTAGAGATAGGCGGTACACCGGGGAGCTGTTTTTT
CSARDRRYTGELFF
>TRBJ2-1|-|TRBV15|-
TGTGCCACCAGCAGAGATTCGAGCGGGTATGAGCAGTTCTTC
CATSRDSSGYEQFF
>TRBJ1-2|-|TRBV5-1|-
TGCGCCAGCAGCGCCGACGAGGACGGCTACACCTTC
CASSADEDGYTF
>TRBJ2-5|-|TRBV6-1|-
TGTGCCAGCAGAAGACTGGCCCAAGAGACCCAGTACTTC
CASRRLAQETQYF
>TRBJ2-7|-|TRBV5-1|-
TGCGCCAGCAGTTATGCAGGGGACGTTAGCTACGAGCAGTACTTC
CASSYAGDVSYEQYF
>TRBJ1-2|-|TRBV7-9|few
TGTGCCAGCAGCTTACCCCAAGGATACTATGGCTACACCTTC
CASSLPQGYYGYTF
>TRBJ1-1|-|TRBV20-1|many
TGCAGTGCCCGACGGGGGCCCGTCACTGAAGCTTTCTTT
CSARRGPVTEAFF
>TRBJ2-7|-|TRBV3-1|-
TGTGCCAGCAGCCAAGAAAGCCGATCCGGACAGTCGGCATGGCCCAACTACGAGCAGTACTTC
CASSQESRSGQSAWPNYEQYF
>TRBJ2-2|-|TRBV5-6|many
TGTGCCAGCAGCTTGTGGGCAGGGGAGCTGTTTTTT
CASSLWAGELFF
>TRBJ2-3|TRBD1|TRBV10-3|many
TGTGCCATCAAACCGGGACAGCCTAGCACAGATACGCAGTATTTT
CAIKPGQPSTDTQYF
>TRBJ1-4|-|TRBV2|many
TGTGCCAGCAGTGAACAGGGAGCAACTAATGAAAAACTGTTTTTT
CASSEQGATNEKLFF
>TRBJ2-7|-|TRBV4-1|few
TGCGCCAGCAGCCAACCGGGACTGGTGAGGGAGCAGTACTTC
CASSQPGLVREQYF
>TRBJ2-7|-|TRBV4-1|-
TGCGCCAGCAGCCAAGGGGTAGTTCCGTCCTACGAGCAGTACTTC
CASSQGVVPSYEQYF
>TRBJ1-5|-|TRBV12-3/TRBV12-4|many
TGTGCCAGCAGTTTAGGGGGCAGATATCAGCCCCAGCATTTT
CASSLGGRYQPQHF
>TRBJ2-3|-|TRBV2|few
TGTGCCAGCAGCCCCTGGACAGGCACAGATACGCAGTATTTT
CASSPWTGTDTQYF
>TRBJ2-1|TRBD2|TRBV6-1|many
TGTGCCAGCAGTAAACTAGCGGGGAGTAACAATGAGCAGTTCTTC
CASSKLAGSNNEQFF
>TRBJ2-5|-|TRBV11-2|-
TGTGCCAGCAGCTTTCTGAACGGGGGGCCCCAAGAGACCCAGTACTTC
CASSFLNGGPQETQYF
>TRBJ2-7|-|TRBV7-3|few
TGTGCCAGCAGCTTAACCGGTACCCGAGAGCAGTACTTC
CASSLTGTREQYF
>TRBJ2-7|TRBD2|TRBV12-3/TRBV12-4|-
TGTGCCAGCAGACACAGCGGGGGGGCCAGTTACGAGCAGTACTTC
CASRHSGGASYEQYF
>TRBJ2-3|-|TRBV5-1|few
TGCGCCAGCAGCGTATCCCGGGTCCAAGATACGCAGTATTTT
CASSVSRVQDTQYF
>TRBJ2-1|-|TRBV11-2|-
TGTGCCAGCAGCTTGGGGGGACATCTTTCCTACAATGAGCAGTTCTTC
CASSLGGHLSYNEQFF
>TRBJ2-1|TRBD2|TRBV20-1|-
TGCAGTGCCAACAGCGGGGGCAGCTCCTACAATGAGCAGTTCTTC
CSANSGGSSYNEQFF
>TRBJ2-1|TRBD2|TRBV12-3/TRBV12-4|many
TGTGCCAGCAGCCCCCTAGCGGGGGGGATGAATGAGCAGTTCTTC
CASSPLAGGMNEQFF
>TRBJ2-4|TRBD1|TRBV5-1|many
TGCGCCAGCAGCTTGGCCCTTTCAGGGGGACACATTCAGTACTTC
CASSLALSGGHIQYF
>TRBJ2-5|-|TRBV15|few
TGTGCCACCAGCAGAGTGCAAGAGACCCAGTACTTC
CATSRVQETQYF
>TRBJ1-6|-|TRBV9|-
TGTGCCAGCAGCCCCGGAGGGTTTGATTCACCCCTCCACTTT
CASSPGGFDSPLHF
>TRBJ2-3|TRBD2|TRBV7-3|few
TGTGCCAGCAGCTTAGCTAGCGGGGGATCTACAGATACGCAGTATTTT
CASSLASGGSTDTQYF
>TRBJ2-1|-|TRBV7-2|-
TGTGCCAGCAGCACATTTCCCAGCTCCTACAATGAGCAGTTCTTC
CASSTFPSSYNEQFF
>TRBJ1-4|TRBD1|TRBV5-1|-
TGCGCCAGCAGGATGTCGGGACAGTACGAAAAACTGTTTTTT
CASRMSGQYEKLFF
>TRBJ2-1|-|TRBV9|-
TGTGCCAGCAGCGTAGCAGCAGGGTCCTACAATGAGCAGTTCTTC
CASSVAAGSYNEQFF
>TRBJ2-7|-|TRBV10-3|few
TGTGCCATCAGCGCCCCGGGACACCCCCCGGAGCAGTACTTC
CAISAPGHPPEQYF
>TRBJ2-3|TRBD1|TRBV12-3/TRBV12-4|few
TGTGCCAGCAGTACTTCAGGGGGCTACAGCACAGATACGCAGTATTTT
CASSTSGGYSTDTQYF
>TRBJ2-1|-|TRBV4-2|few
TGTGCCAGCAGCCAAGAGGTATACAATGAGCAGTTCTTC
CASSQEVYNEQFF
>TRBJ2-4|-|TRBV6-1|few
TGTGCCAGCAGCCACCGGGGACACCCAAGGGCCAAAAACATTCAGTACTTC
CASSHRGHPRAKNIQYF
>TRBJ2-7|-|TRBV6-6|-
TGTGCCAGCAGACTCCAGGGGTACGAGCAGTACTTC
CASRLQGYEQYF
>TRBJ2-5|-|TRBV10-3|many
TGTGCCGTAGGGGCTTCACAAGAGACCCAGTACTTC
CAVGASQETQYF
>TRBJ1-5|-|TRBV12-3/TRBV12-4|few
TGTGCCAGCAGTCCCTTTAGACCTAATCAGCCCCAGCATTTT
CASSPFRPNQPQHF
>TRBJ2-2|TRBD1|TRBV28|few
TGTGCCAGCAGCGCTAATACAGGGGCAACCGGGGAGCTGTTTTTT
CASSANTGATGELFF
>TRBJ2-5|TRBD1|TRBV29-1|many
TGCAGCGTTGAAGAGTGGGCCGGGACAGGGAAAGAGACCCAGTACTTC
CSVEEWAGTGKETQYF
>TRBJ2-5|TRBD1|TRBV19|-
TGTGCCAGTAGTAAGGACAGGGCAATCCAAGAGACCCAGTACTTC
CASSKDRAIQETQYF
>TRBJ2-7|-|TRBV5-1|many
TGTGCCAGTTCCCGGGACAACTCCTACGAGCAGTACTTC
CASSRDNSYEQYF
>TRBJ1-4|-|TRBV27|few
TGTGCCAGCAGTTCCTGGGGGAACAGGTTGGAAAAACTGTTTTTT
CASSSWGNRLEKLFF
>TRBJ2-3|TRBD2|TRBV4-1|few
TGCGCCAGCAGCCCAATACTAGCGGGGTTAAGCACAGATACGCAGTATTTT
CASSPILAGLSTDTQYF
>TRBJ2-5|-|TRBV4-1|few
TGCGCCAGCAGCCAAGATCGTAGGGGGGAGACCCAGTACTTC
CASSQDRRGETQYF
>TRBJ2-7|-|TRBV6-5|many
TGTGCCAGCAGTTACTCTAGACGGGACAACTCCTACGAGCAGTACTTC
CASSYSRRDNSYEQYF
>TRBJ2-7|TRBD1|TRBV7-9|-
TGTGCCAGCAGCTTAGCCCCGGACAGGGTCTACGAGCAGTACTTC
CASSLAPDRVYEQYF